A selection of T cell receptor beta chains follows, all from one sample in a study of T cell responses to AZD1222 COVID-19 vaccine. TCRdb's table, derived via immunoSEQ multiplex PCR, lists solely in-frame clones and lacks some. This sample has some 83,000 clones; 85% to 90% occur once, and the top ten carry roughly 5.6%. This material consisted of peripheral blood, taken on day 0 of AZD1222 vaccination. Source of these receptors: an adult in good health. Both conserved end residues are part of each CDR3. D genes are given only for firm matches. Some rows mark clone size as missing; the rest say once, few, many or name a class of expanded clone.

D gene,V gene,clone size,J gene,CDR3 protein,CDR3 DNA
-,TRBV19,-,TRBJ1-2,CASHWDDGYTF,TGTGCCAGCCACTGGGACGACGGCTACACCTTC
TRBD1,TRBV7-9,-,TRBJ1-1,CASSPDRGSEAFF,TGTGCCAGCAGCCCAGACAGGGGGTCTGAAGCTTTCTTT
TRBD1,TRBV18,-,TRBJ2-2,CASFTGEAGTGELFF,TGTGCCAGCTTCACAGGGGAAGCCGGGACCGGGGAGCTGTTTTTT
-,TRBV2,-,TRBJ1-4,CASRQNYEKLFF,TGTGCCAGCAGACAGAATTATGAAAAACTGTTTTTT
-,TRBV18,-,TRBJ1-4,CASSRPQGKLFF,TGTGCCAGCTCACGGCCACAGGGAAAACTGTTTTTT
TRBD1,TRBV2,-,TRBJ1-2,CASTTSGQGSGRGYTF,TGTGCCAGCACGACGTCGGGACAGGGAAGTGGAAGAGGCTACACCTTC
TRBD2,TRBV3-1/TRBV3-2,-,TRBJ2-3,CASSPTSGDTDTQYF,TGTGCCAGCAGCCCGACTAGCGGGGACACAGATACGCAGTATTTT
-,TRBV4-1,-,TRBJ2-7,CASSQGRAGRKEYEQYF,TGCGCCAGCAGCCAAGGGCGGGCGGGACGTAAGGAATACGAGCAGTACTTC
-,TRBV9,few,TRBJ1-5,CASSVAGGSNQPQHF,TGTGCCAGCAGCGTAGCGGGCGGAAGCAATCAGCCCCAGCATTTT
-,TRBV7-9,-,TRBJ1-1,CASSQKSRAFF,TGTGCCAGCAGCCAAAAGTCCCGAGCTTTCTTT
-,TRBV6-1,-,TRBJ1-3,CASSELTGSGNTIYF,TGTGCCAGCAGTGAACTAACAGGGTCTGGAAACACCATATATTTT
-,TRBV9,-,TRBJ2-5,CASSDVVGGETQYF,TGTGCCAGCAGCGACGTGGTGGGGGGAGAGACCCAGTACTTC
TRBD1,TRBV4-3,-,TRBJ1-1,CASSQVVAGGYTEAFF,TGCGCCAGCAGCCAAGTCGTGGCAGGGGGCTACACTGAAGCTTTCTTT
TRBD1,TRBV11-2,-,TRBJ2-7,CASTPLDRGYEQYF,TGTGCCAGCACCCCGTTGGACAGGGGCTACGAGCAGTACTTC
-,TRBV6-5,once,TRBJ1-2,CASSYSGDYGYTF,TGTGCCAGCAGTTACTCAGGGGACTATGGCTACACCTTC
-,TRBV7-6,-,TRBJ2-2,CASSSLGGWTGELFF,TGTGCCAGCAGCTCGCTTGGGGGGTGGACCGGGGAGCTGTTTTTT
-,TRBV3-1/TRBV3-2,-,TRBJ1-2,CASGDPGRYGYTF,TGTGCCAGCGGTGACCCGGGGAGATATGGCTACACCTTC
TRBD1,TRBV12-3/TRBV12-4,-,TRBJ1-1,CASSVDRVTEAFF,TGTGCCAGCAGTGTCGACAGGGTGACTGAAGCTTTCTTT
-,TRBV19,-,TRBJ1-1,CASSVQTNTEAFF,TGTGCCAGTAGCGTTCAGACGAACACTGAAGCTTTCTTT
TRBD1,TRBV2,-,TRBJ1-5,CASSRDSPLVQPQHF,TGTGCCAGCAGTAGGGACAGCCCACTCGTTCAGCCCCAGCATTTT
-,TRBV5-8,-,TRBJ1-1,CASSLRSFEAFF,TGTGCCAGCAGCTTGCGGAGTTTTGAAGCTTTCTTT
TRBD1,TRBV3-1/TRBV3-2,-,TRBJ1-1,CASSPHRGGEGAFF,TGTGCCAGCAGCCCCCATCGAGGGGGCGAGGGAGCTTTCTTT
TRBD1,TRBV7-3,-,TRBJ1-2,CASSASDRGLGYTF,TGTGCCAGCAGCGCATCGGACAGGGGGCTTGGCTACACCTTC
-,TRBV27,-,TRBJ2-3,CASSSRPSTDTQYF,TGTGCCAGCAGTTCAAGACCCAGCACAGATACGCAGTATTTT
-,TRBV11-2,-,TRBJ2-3,CASSPAGRSTDTQYF,TGTGCCAGCAGCCCGGCGGGGAGGAGCACAGATACGCAGTATTTT
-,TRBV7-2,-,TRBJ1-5,CASSIQGSGQPQHF,TGTGCCAGCAGCATACAGGGATCAGGGCAGCCCCAGCATTTT
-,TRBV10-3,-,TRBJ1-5,CASPGQNQPQHF,TGTGCTTCCCCGGGACAAAATCAGCCCCAGCATTTT
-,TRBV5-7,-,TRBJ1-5,CASSLGSGDGNQPQHF,TGTGCCAGCAGCTTGGGGTCGGGGGATGGCAATCAGCCCCAGCATTTT
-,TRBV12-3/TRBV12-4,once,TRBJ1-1,CASSFRLNTEAFF,TGTGCCAGCAGTTTTCGGTTAAACACTGAAGCTTTCTTT
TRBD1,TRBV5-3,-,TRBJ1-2,CARSFPGQGIFYGYTF,TGTGCCAGAAGCTTCCCGGGACAGGGCATCTTCTATGGCTACACCTTC
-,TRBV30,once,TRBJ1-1,CAWSSGLRGGTEAFF,TGTGCCTGGTCGTCCGGGTTGAGAGGGGGGACTGAAGCTTTCTTT
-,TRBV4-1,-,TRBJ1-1,CASSNRQKPYTEAFF,TGCGCCAGCAGCAACCGTCAGAAACCCTACACTGAAGCTTTCTTT
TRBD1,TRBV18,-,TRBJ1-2,CASSPARGNYGYTF,TGTGCCAGCTCACCAGCCAGGGGGAACTATGGCTACACCTTC
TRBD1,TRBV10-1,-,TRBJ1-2,CASTPGKGAGNYGYTF,TGCGCCAGCACCCCCGGGAAGGGGGCCGGGAACTATGGCTACACCTTC
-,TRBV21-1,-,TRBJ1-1,CASSKRGDRMNTEAFF,TGTGCCAGCAGCAAAAGAGGTGACAGAATGAACACTGAAGCTTTCTTT